Presented here are 17 T cell receptor beta chains from one specimen sequenced in a study of CD8 T cells in Susac syndrome. Reverse transcription of about 0.5 to 1 ug RNA was carried out with random hexamers. MiXCR, applied by TCRdb to the immunoSEQ multiplex PCR reads, yields one record per CDR3 protein. The repertoire holds a few hundred thousand distinct CDR3 sequences, approximately 85% seen once, with 0.21% in the top ten. Sequencing was done on a sample of CD8+ T cells from PBMCs. The receptors were gathered from a human donor with multiple sclerosis.

The chain carries TRBV28 and TRBJ2-6, with D tentatively TRBD1 (6 bases). This CDR3 is built from 19 residues. The V end lost 6 bases, the J end lost 0 bases, and 21 bases lay between the germline ends. Per the germline V gene, CDR1 is MDHEN and CDR2 is SYDVKM. The CDR3 loop is CASRPRTRDIHSGANVLTF. CDR3 coding DNA: TGTGCCAGCAGACCTAGGACCCGGGACATACACTCTGGGGCCAACGTCCTGACTTTC.

V usage is TRBV2 and J usage is TRBJ2-5; the match to TRBD2 covers 10 bases. Germline-derived CDR1 and CDR2 are SNHLY and FYNNEI. J was trimmed by 5 bases and V by 5 bases; bases with no gene match: 14. This CDR3 has 17 residues. The CDR3 sequence is CASSSLAGGIRKETQYF. In DNA form, the CDR3 reads TGTGCCAGCAGTTCCTTAGCGGGAGGCATTCGGAAGGAGACCCAGTACTTC.

The chain joins TRBV6-2 or TRBV6-3 to TRBJ1-5; D gene uncertain. Germline CDR1 is MNHEY and CDR2 is SVGEGT. Trimming removed 2 bases at V and 2 bases at J, with 4 bases between. This CDR3 is 13 amino acids long. The CDR3 loop reads CASSYRGNQPQHF. As DNA, the CDR3 is TGTGCCAGCAGTTACCGAGGCAATCAGCCCCAGCATTTT.

The CDR3 sequence is CSVDRLTGEQFF. Written as DNA, the CDR3 is TGCAGCGTTGACCGTTTGACCGGTGAGCAGTTCTTC. V gene TRBV29-1 combines with J gene TRBJ2-1; D ambiguous. Germline V gives CDR1 SQVTM, CDR2 ANQGSEA. V was clipped by 3 bases and J by 9 bases, with 12 bases between them. The CDR3 has 12 residues.

V gene TRBV6-5 combines with J gene TRBJ2-7, with 8 nucleotides matching TRBD1. The germline CDR1 and CDR2 sequences are MNHEY and SVGAGI. The CDR3 spans 17 residues. V lost 3 bases to trimming and J lost 3 bases; unmatched junction nucleotides: 13. The CDR3 region is CASSYLEMTGAGYEQYF. For the CDR3, the DNA is TGTGCCAGCAGTTATTTGGAGATGACAGGGGCAGGCTACGAGCAGTACTTC.

The chain carries TRBV7-8 and TRBJ2-1; possibly TRBD2 for D (5 bases). The germline CDR1 and CDR2 sequences are SGHVS and FQNEAQ. The V end was cut by 3 bases, the J end by 15 bases, with 12 bases between. The CDR3 is 11 amino acids. In nucleotides, the CDR3 is TGTGCCAGCAGCTTTGGACTCGGGTGGTTCTTC. This codes for CASSFGLGWFF.

The V gene is TRBV4-1, the J gene TRBJ1-1; D may be TRBD1 (5 bases). V was trimmed by 2 bases and J by 4 bases, leaving 11 bases between them. Germline CDR1 reads MGHRA; CDR2 reads YSYEKL. The CDR3 sequence is 14 residues long. Written as DNA, the CDR3 is TGCGCCAGCAGCCAAATCCAGGGCCTCACTGAAGCTTTCTTT. Amino acid sequence: CASSQIQGLTEAFF.

The V call is TRBV6-5, the J call TRBJ2-3, with 10 bases matching TRBD1. Looked up from germline, CDR1 is MNHEY and CDR2 is SVGAGI. Trimming took 10 bases from V and 3 from J; bases not matched to a gene: 1. The CDR3 spans 12 residues. This CDR3 reads CATGQGTDTQYF. In nucleotides, the CDR3 is TGTGCCACGGGACAGGGGACAGATACGCAGTATTTT.

V is TRBV5-1 and J is TRBJ2-7; TRBD2 matches at 11 bases. This CDR3 region has 15 residues. Germline CDR1 reads SGHRS; CDR2 reads YFSETQ. V shed 0 bases and J 3 bases; nucleotides not matched to a gene: 2. CDR3 sequence (DNA): TGCGCCAGCAGCTTGGGGGGACTAGCGGACTACGAGCAGTACTTC. Amino acid sequence: CASSLGGLADYEQYF.

The V gene is TRBV28, the J gene TRBJ2-3; D is possibly TRBD2 (5 bases). Germline V CDR1 and CDR2: MDHEN, SYDVKM. Trimming left V 3 bases short and J 3 bases short, with 13 bases between. This CDR3 is 15 amino acids long. The CDR3 DNA reads TGTGCCAGCAGTTTCCTTCTGGGAGAGACAGATACGCAGTATTTT. Protein sequence: CASSFLLGETDTQYF.

This clonotype was observed once. The CDR3 DNA reads as TGTGCCAGCAGCGGGGGACAGCGCCTGAACACTGAAGCTTTCTTT. Translating it yields CASSGGQRLNTEAFF. The chain couples TRBV6-5 to TRBJ1-1; the match to TRBD1 covers 7 bases. V lost 6 bases to trimming and J lost 0 bases; unmatched junction nucleotides: 7. The CDR3 extends over 15 amino acids. Germline V gene lookup returns CDR1 MNHEY and CDR2 SVGAGI.

This clonotype showed up just once. The chain uses TRBV4-1 and TRBJ1-1; the D is unclear. The CDR3 sequence is 14 residues long. V gave up 1 base and J gave up 5 bases, with 11 bases separating them. CDR1 and CDR2 from the germline V gene are MGHRA and YSYEKL. CDR3 nucleotide sequence: TGCGCCAGCAGCCAAGTACGCGTGGAGACTGAAGCTTTCTTT. It encodes CASSQVRVETEAFF.

The chain carries TRBV6-5 and TRBJ2-7; D is possibly TRBD1 or TRBD2 (5 bases each). There are 14 residues in the CDR3. The germline V gene encodes CDR1 MNHEY and CDR2 SVGAGI. V lost 2 bases to trimming and J lost 7 bases, with 15 bases between them. The CDR3 region is CASSYGPGTLEQYF. The CDR3 bases are TGTGCCAGCAGTTACGGACCCGGGACCTTAGAGCAGTACTTC.

This clonotype was counted a single time. The genes are TRBV6-2 or TRBV6-3 and TRBJ2-1, with a possible D match to TRBD1 (6 bases). Germline lookup yields CDR1 MNHEY and CDR2 SVGEGT. Trimming took 8 bases from V and 7 from J, leaving 12 bases between them. CDR3 length equals 12 residues. This CDR3 reads CASQGSWNEQFF. In DNA form, the CDR3 reads TGTGCCAGCCAGGGGTCGTGGAATGAGCAGTTCTTC.

The chain couples TRBV7-2 to TRBJ2-7, with D tentatively TRBD1 (6 bases). From germline, CDR1 is SGHTA and CDR2 FQGNSA. This CDR3 spans 16 amino acids. The V and J ends lost 1 base and 5 bases respectively, with 18 bases between them. The CDR3 here is CASSLGNRDLPDEQYF. The CDR3 nucleotides are TGTGCCAGCAGCTTAGGGAACAGGGACCTACCGGACGAGCAGTACTTC.

V usage is TRBV7-6 and J usage is TRBJ2-7, with a weak D call TRBD1 (6 bases). The germline V and J ends were trimmed by 4 bases and 6 bases, with 13 bases remaining between them. The CDR3 is made up of 13 amino acids. The germline CDR1 and CDR2 sequences are SGHVS and FNYEAQ. As DNA, the CDR3 is TGTGCCAGCAGCTCTGTAGGGGGATCCGAGCAGTACTTC. Translating gives CASSSVGGSEQYF.

The V gene is TRBV21-1, the J gene TRBJ1-5; TRBD1, the D gene given by the table, was not confirmed from the DNA. TRBV21-1 has pseudogene status. This CDR3 spans 14 amino acids. CDR3 sequence (DNA): TGTGCCAGCACCGAGACAGGGGCGAATCAGCCCCAGCATTTT. Its protein is CASTETGANQPQHF.